The 2 T cell receptor beta chains given below trace back to one sample, sequenced in a study of molecular identifiers for immune sequencing clone quantification. One entry per CDR3 protein, called by TCRdb with MiXCR from the PCR reads. Of over 600,000 distinct CDR3 sequences detected, roughly 21% appear once; the ten largest clones hold around 0.9%. Sequencing input: naive CD8+ T cells from blood, with Jurkat cell RNA spiked in. Indicated subset: FACS-sorted CD8+CD4-CCR7+CD45RA+ naive T cells. The receptors originated from a human donor in good health. Some libraries in this study had Jurkat cell RNA spiked in.

This clonotype showed up just a few times. The chain is built from TRBV27 and TRBJ1-1; 8 bases fit TRBD1. In germline, CDR1 is MNHEY, CDR2 SMNVEV (reference sequence). CDR3 length equals 15 residues. J was trimmed by 2 bases and V by 3 bases; bases with no gene match: 5. Here the CDR3 reads CASSFLGQGNTEAFF. As DNA, the CDR3 is TGTGCCAGCAGTTTCCTCGGACAGGGTAACACTGAAGCTTTCTTT.

This clonotype has ten or more counts. The rearrangement links TRBV7-8 to TRBJ2-6; 7 bases are shared with TRBD1. Germline CDR1 SGHVS, CDR2 FQNEAQ. The ends lost 0 bases at V and 0 bases at J; junction bases unmatched: 5. CDR3 length: 18 residues. Here the CDR3 reads CASSLATGVYSGANVLTF. DNA for the CDR3: TGTGCCAGCAGCTTAGCCACAGGGGTTTACTCTGGGGCCAACGTCCTGACTTTC.